The clone carrying this T cell receptor (beta chain) showed up just a few times. What it binds is unknown. Individual cDNA molecules were tagged with unique molecular identifiers. TCRdb re-called the 5' RACE reads through MiXCR, storing one row per CDR3 protein. The table records about 64,000 distinct CDR3 sequences, 10% to 15% of them present only once. The data were obtained in a study of early T cells in non-severe SARS-CoV-2 infection. Study context: Sequencing targeted bulk RNA from unsorted whole blood, leaving chains unpaired.

Notes on the study in general: Private and CD4 specificities were missed by VDJdb matching, skewed to anti-spike CD8.

The germline CDR1 and CDR2 sequences are GTSNPN and SVGIG (reference sequence). The V gene lost 0 bases and the J gene lost 13 bases, with 13 bases spanning the gap. The CDR3 totals 13 residues. This rearrangement joins TRBV30 to TRBJ1-6, with D unresolved. The clonotype originates from an adult who was a healthcare worker with PCR-confirmed SARS-CoV-2 infection or an uninfected control (not recorded which). Source: whole blood, taken at baseline. CDR3 sequence (DNA): TGTGCCTGGAGTGTACAGCGAGGACCCCCCCTCCACTTT. This gives the protein CAWSVQRGPPLHF. Variable domain in full (rest from reference TRBV30 and TRBJ1-6): SQTIHQWPATLVQPVGSPLSLECTVEGTSNPNLYWYRQAAGRGLQLLFYSVGIGQISSEVPQNLSASRPQDRQFILSSKKLLLSDSGFYLCAWSVQRGPPLHFGNGTRLTVT.